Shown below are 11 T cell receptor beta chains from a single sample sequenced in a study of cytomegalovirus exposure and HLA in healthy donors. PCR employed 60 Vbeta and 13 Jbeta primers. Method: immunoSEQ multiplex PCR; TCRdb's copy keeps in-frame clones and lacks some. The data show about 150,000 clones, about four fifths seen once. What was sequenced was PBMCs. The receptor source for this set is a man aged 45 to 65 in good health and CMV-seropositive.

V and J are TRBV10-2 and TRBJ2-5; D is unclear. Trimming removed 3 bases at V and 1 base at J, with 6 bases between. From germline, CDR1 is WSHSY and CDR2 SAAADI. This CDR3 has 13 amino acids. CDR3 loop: CASSDFSQETQYF. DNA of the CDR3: TGCGCCAGCAGTGATTTCAGCCAAGAGACCCAGTACTTC.

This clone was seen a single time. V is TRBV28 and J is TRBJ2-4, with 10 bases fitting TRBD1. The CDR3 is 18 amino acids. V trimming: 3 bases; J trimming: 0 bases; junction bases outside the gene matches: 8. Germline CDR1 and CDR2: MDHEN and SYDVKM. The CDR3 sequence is CASSFPGGTGVAKNIQYF. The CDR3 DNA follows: TGTGCCAGCAGTTTTCCGGGCGGGACAGGGGTAGCCAAAAACATTCAGTACTTC.

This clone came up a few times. The CDR3 reads CASSIVETSTDTQYF. CDR3 coding DNA: TGTGCCAGTAGTATAGTTGAGACTAGCACAGATACGCAGTATTTT. The rearrangement uses TRBV19 and TRBJ2-3; D is uncertain. Trimming shortened V by 1 base and J by 0 bases, and 8 bases separated the two germline ends. The CDR3 spans 15 residues. Looked up from germline, CDR1 is LNHDA and CDR2 is SQIVND (reference sequence).

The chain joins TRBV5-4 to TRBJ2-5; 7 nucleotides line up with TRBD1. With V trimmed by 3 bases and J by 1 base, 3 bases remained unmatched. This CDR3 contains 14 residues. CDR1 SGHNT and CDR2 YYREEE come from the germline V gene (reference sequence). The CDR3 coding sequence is TGTGCCAGCAGCTGGGGGACAGCCCAAGAGACCCAGTACTTC. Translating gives CASSWGTAQETQYF.

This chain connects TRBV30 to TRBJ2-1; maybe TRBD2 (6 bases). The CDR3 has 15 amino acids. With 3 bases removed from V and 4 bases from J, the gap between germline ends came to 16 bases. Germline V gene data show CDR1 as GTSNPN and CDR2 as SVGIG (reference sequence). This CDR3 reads CAWSGGIAPYNEQFF. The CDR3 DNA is TGTGCCTGGAGCGGAGGGATAGCGCCTTACAATGAGCAGTTCTTC. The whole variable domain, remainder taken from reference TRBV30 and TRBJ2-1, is SQTIHQWPATLVQPVGSPLSLECTVEGTSNPNLYWYRQAAGRGLQLLFYSVGIGQISSEVPQNLSASRPQDRQFILSSKKLLLSDSGFYLCAWSGGIAPYNEQFFGPGTRLTVL.

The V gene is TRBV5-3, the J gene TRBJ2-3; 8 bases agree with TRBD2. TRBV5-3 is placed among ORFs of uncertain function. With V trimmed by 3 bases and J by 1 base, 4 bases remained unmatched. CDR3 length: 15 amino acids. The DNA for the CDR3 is TGTGCCAGAAGCTCCATACTAGCGGGCACAGATACGCAGTATTTT. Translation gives CARSSILAGTDTQYF.

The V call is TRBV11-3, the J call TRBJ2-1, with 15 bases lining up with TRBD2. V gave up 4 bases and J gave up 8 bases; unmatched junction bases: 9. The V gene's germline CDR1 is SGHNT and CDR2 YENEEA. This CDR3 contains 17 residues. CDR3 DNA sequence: TGTGCCAGCAGCTCGGGACTAGCGGGAGGTTTTATGTATGAGCAGTTCTTC. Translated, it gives CASSSGLAGGFMYEQFF.

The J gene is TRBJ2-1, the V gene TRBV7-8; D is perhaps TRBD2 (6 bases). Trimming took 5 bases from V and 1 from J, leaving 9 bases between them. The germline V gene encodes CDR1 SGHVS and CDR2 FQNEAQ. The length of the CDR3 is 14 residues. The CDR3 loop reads CASSPGLSYNEQFF. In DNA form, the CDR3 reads TGTGCCAGCAGCCCCGGACTATCCTACAATGAGCAGTTCTTC.

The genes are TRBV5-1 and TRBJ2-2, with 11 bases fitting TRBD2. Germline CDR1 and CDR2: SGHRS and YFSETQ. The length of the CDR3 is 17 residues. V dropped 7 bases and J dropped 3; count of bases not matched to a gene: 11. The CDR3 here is CASSGLAGGSDTGELFF. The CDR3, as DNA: TGCGCCAGCTCAGGGCTAGCGGGAGGTTCGGACACCGGGGAGCTGTTTTTT. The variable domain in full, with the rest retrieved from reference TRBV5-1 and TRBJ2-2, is KAGVTQTPRYLIKTRGQQVTLSCSPISGHRSVSWYQQTPGQGLQFLFEYFSETQRNKGNFPGRFSGRQFSNSRSEMNVSTLELGDSALYLCASSGLAGGSDTGELFFGEGSRLTVL.

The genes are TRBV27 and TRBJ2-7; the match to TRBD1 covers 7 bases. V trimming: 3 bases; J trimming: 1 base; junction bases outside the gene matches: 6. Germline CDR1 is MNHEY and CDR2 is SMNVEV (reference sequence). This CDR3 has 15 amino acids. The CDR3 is CASSFYRGPSYEQYF. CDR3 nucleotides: TGTGCCAGCAGTTTTTACAGGGGCCCATCCTACGAGCAGTACTTC.

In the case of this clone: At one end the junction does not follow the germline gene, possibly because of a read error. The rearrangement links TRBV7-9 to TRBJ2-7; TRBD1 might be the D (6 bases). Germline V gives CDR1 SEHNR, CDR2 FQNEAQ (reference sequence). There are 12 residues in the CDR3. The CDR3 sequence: CSSSYQGTEQYF. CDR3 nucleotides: TGTTCCAGCAGCTATCAGGGGACCGAGCAGTACTTC.